This TCR beta chain originates from a study of control samples from healthy donors and cancer patients. The germline V gene encodes CDR1 SGHVS and CDR2 FQNEAQ. J lost 0 bases, V lost 2 bases, and 5 bases had no gene match. This CDR3 has 17 amino acids. This clone was found once. Here immunoSEQ multiplex PCR was the method, and the copy in TCRdb shows in-frame clones only, minus some. Of about 140,000 clones listed, less than 95% were seen once; the top ten hold 7.1%. This TCR came from a man younger than 35 in good health. The V call is TRBV7-8, the J call TRBJ1-5, with 9 bases lining up with TRBD1. The specimen was blood. As DNA, the CDR3 is TGTGCCAGCAGCTTATTGGACAGGGGAAATAGCAATCAGCCCCAGCATTTT. It codes for CASSLLDRGNSNQPQHF.